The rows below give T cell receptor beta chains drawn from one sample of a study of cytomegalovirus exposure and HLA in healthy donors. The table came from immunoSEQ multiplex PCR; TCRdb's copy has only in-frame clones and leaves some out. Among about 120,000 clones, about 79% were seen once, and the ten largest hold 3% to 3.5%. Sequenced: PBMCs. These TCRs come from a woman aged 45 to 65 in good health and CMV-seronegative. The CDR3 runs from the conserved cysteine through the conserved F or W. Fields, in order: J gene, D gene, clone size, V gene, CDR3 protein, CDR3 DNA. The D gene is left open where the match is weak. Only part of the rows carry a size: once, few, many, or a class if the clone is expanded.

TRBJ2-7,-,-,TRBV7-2,CASSLAHRGSDEQYF,TGTGCCAGCAGCTTAGCGCATCGCGGATCCGACGAGCAGTACTTC
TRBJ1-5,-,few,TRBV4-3,CASSQGQGSGNQPQHF,TGCGCCAGCAGCCAGGGTCAGGGTTCGGGCAATCAGCCCCAGCATTTT
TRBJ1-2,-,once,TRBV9,CASSPGIGYTF,TGTGCCAGCAGCCCGGGGATTGGCTACACCTTC
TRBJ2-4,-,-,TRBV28,CASRQGVVYIQYF,TGTGCCAGCAGACAGGGTGTAGTATACATTCAGTACTTC
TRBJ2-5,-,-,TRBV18,CASSPTLTERQETQYF,TGTGCCAGCTCTCCCACCCTGACGGAGAGGCAAGAGACCCAGTACTTC
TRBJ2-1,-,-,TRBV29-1,CSVERETGLNEQFF,TGCAGCGTTGAACGGGAGACGGGGCTCAATGAGCAGTTCTTC
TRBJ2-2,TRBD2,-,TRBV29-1,CSAGTSGISSGELFF,TGCAGCGCAGGGACTAGCGGGATCTCGTCCGGGGAGCTGTTTTTT
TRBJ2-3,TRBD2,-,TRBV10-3,CAISYSGKVTDTQYF,TGTGCCATCAGTTATAGCGGGAAAGTGACAGATACGCAGTATTTT
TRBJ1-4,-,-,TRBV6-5,CASSQMGSRDEKLFF,TGTGCCAGCAGTCAGATGGGGAGTCGCGATGAAAAACTGTTTTTT
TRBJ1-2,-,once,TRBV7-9,CASSSDRSYGYTF,TGTGCCAGCAGCTCGGACAGATCCTATGGCTACACCTTC
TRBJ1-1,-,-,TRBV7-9,CASSLQENTEAFF,TGTGCCAGCAGCTTACAGGAGAACACTGAAGCTTTCTTT
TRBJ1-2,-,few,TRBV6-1,CASSEQGGVEGYTF,TGTGCCAGCAGTGAACAAGGAGGGGTCGAGGGCTACACCTTC
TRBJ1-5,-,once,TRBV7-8,CASSFSQGNQPQHF,TGTGCCAGCAGCTTTTCACAGGGAAATCAGCCCCAGCATTTT
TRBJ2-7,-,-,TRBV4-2,CASSQGLKDYEQYF,TGTGCCAGCAGCCAAGGACTAAAAGACTACGAGCAGTACTTC
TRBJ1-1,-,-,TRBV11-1,CASSLEAGSNTEAFF,TGTGCCAGCAGCTTAGAGGCGGGATCGAACACTGAAGCTTTCTTT
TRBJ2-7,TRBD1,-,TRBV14,CASSPSWTGGRYEQYF,TGTGCCAGCAGCCCAAGCTGGACAGGGGGCAGGTACGAGCAGTACTTC
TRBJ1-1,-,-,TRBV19,CASSTPDSTNTEAFF,TGTGCCAGTAGTACCCCGGACAGCACGAACACTGAAGCTTTCTTT
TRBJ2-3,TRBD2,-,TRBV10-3,CAISPGGADTQYF,TGTGCCATCAGTCCGGGAGGAGCAGATACGCAGTATTTT
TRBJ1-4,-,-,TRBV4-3,CASSQDYWGTGKLFF,TGCGCCAGCAGCCAAGATTATTGGGGTACAGGAAAACTGTTTTTT
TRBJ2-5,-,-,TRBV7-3,CASSSPGQETQYF,TGTGCCAGCAGCTCCCCAGGGCAAGAGACCCAGTACTTC
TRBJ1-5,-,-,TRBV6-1,CASRVDNQPQHF,TGTGCCAGCAGGGTAGACAATCAGCCCCAGCATTTT
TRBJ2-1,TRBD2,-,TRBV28,CASSPSGVALAGGSGGYNEQFF,TGTGCCAGCTCGCCTTCGGGGGTGGCCCTAGCGGGAGGGTCGGGGGGCTACAATGAGCAGTTCTTC
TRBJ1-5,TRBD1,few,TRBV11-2,CASSLQGNQPQHF,TGTGCCAGCAGCCTACAGGGGAATCAGCCCCAGCATTTT
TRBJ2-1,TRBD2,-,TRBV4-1,CASSRLAGVIYEQFF,TGCGCCAGCTCTAGACTAGCGGGAGTTATCTATGAGCAGTTCTTC
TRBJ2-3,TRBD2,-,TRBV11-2,CASSLGAGGGTDTQYF,TGTGCCAGCAGCTTAGGTGCGGGAGGGGGGACAGATACGCAGTATTTT
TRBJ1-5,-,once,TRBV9,CASSVEGTNQPQHF,TGTGCCAGCAGCGTCGAGGGCACCAATCAGCCCCAGCATTTT
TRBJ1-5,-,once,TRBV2,CASSDLDRLAVGWGNQPQHF,TGTGCCAGCAGTGACCTTGACAGGTTGGCGGTCGGTTGGGGCAATCAGCCCCAGCATTTT
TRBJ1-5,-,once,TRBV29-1,CSVAGHNQPQHF,TGCAGCGTTGCAGGGCACAATCAGCCCCAGCATTTT
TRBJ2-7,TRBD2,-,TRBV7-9,CASRQSGTSGYEQYF,TGTGCCAGCAGACAATCCGGGACTAGCGGCTACGAGCAGTACTTC
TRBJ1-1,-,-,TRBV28,CASSLIAGAPEAFF,TGTGCCAGCAGTTTAATTGCGGGGGCCCCTGAAGCTTTCTTT
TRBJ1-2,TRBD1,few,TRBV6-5,CASSYSPDRARGYTF,TGTGCCAGCAGTTACTCGCCCGACAGGGCGCGAGGCTACACCTTC
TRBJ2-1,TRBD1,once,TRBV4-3,CASSQGTGVGYEQFF,TGCGCCAGCAGCCAAGGGACAGGGGTTGGTTATGAGCAGTTCTTC
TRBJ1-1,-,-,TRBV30,CAWKTVGAHTEAFF,TGTGCCTGGAAGACAGTGGGGGCGCACACTGAAGCTTTCTTT
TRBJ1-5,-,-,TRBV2,CASSGGRNNQPQHF,TGTGCCTCCAGCGGCGGACGGAATAATCAGCCCCAGCATTTT
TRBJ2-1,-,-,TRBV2,CASNNYRELSNEQFF,TGTGCCAGTAACAATTACAGGGAGTTGTCCAATGAGCAGTTCTTC
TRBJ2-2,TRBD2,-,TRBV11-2,CASRYWTSGRGTGELFF,TGTGCCAGCAGGTACTGGACTAGCGGGAGGGGAACCGGGGAGCTGTTTTTT
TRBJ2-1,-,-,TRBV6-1,CASRRVTYNEQFF,TGTGCCAGCAGGCGGGTTACCTACAATGAGCAGTTCTTC
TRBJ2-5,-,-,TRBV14,CASSHQRTQETQYF,TGTGCCAGCAGCCACCAGCGGACCCAAGAGACCCAGTACTTC
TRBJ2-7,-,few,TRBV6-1,CASSTQGYEQYF,TGTGCCAGCAGCACTCAGGGGTACGAGCAGTACTTC
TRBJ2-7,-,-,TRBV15,CATSRDPQGTSYEQYF,TGTGCCACCAGCAGAGATCCACAGGGTACCTCCTACGAGCAGTACTTC
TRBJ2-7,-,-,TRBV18,CASSPPKSGPPYEQYF,TGTGCCAGCTCACCACCGAAAAGCGGGCCCCCCTACGAGCAGTACTTC
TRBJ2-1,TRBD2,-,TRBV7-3,CASSSDLERGYNEQFF,TGTGCCAGCAGCTCGGATCTGGAGCGGGGGTACAATGAGCAGTTCTTC
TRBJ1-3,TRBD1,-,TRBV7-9,CASSNDRDLTGGLGNTIYF,TGTGCCAGCAGCAATGACAGAGACCTGACAGGGGGTCTTGGAAACACCATATATTTT
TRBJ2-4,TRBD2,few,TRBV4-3,CASSQDFGRGDIQYF,TGCGCCAGCAGCCAAGATTTCGGGAGGGGGGACATTCAGTACTTC
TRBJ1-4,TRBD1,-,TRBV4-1,CASSQIPGQGGEKLFF,TGCGCCAGCAGCCAAATTCCGGGACAGGGAGGCGAAAAACTGTTTTTT
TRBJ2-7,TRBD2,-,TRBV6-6,CASSPPGTSGSYEQYF,TGTGCCAGCAGTCCCCCCGGGACTAGCGGGAGTTACGAGCAGTACTTC